A selection of T cell receptor beta chains follows, all from one sample in a study of chemoradiotherapy in HPV16-positive cancers. Sequencing was performed with immunoSEQ multiplex PCR; in TCRdb, only in-frame clones are kept and a portion is missing. The table has 11,000 or so clones, around 82% seen once; the top ten hold roughly 2%. Collection took place from a patient who underwent chemoradiotherapy. The receptors were gathered from a human donor with HPV-associated anogenital cancer. The CDR3 runs from the conserved cysteine through the conserved F or W. A D gene is named only where the DNA matches it firmly. For some rows the clone size is stated as once, few or many, or as a class when expanded; others skip it.

-,TRBJ2-7,TRBD1,TRBV27,CASPTGTGLYEQYF,TGTGCCAGCCCAACAGGGACAGGGCTTTACGAGCAGTACTTC
-,TRBJ1-1,-,TRBV6-6,CASHRWSTEAFF,TGTGCCAGCCATCGTTGGTCCACTGAAGCTTTCTTT
-,TRBJ1-1,TRBD1,TRBV6-6,CASRTGGPYTEAFF,TGTGCCAGCAGGACAGGGGGACCCTACACTGAAGCTTTCTTT
once,TRBJ1-2,-,TRBV7-9,CASSRWGDYGYTF,TGTGCCAGCAGCCGGTGGGGCGACTATGGCTACACCTTC
-,TRBJ1-1,-,TRBV9,CASRDTEAFF,TGTGCCAGCAGGGACACTGAAGCTTTCTTT
-,TRBJ2-3,-,TRBV2,CASGTLLIFRQYF,TGTGCCAGCGGAACACTCCTGATCTTTAGGCAGTATTTT
-,TRBJ2-7,-,TRBV28,CASSLWVGRGFYEQYF,TGTGCCAGCAGTTTATGGGTGGGCAGGGGCTTCTACGAGCAGTACTTC
few,TRBJ1-5,-,TRBV4-1,CASSQPWGRNQPQHF,TGCGCCAGCAGCCAACCCTGGGGGCGCAATCAGCCCCAGCATTTT
once,TRBJ2-2,-,TRBV15,CATSRDLAGVTGELFF,TGTGCCACCAGCAGAGATCTGGCAGGGGTCACCGGGGAGCTGTTTTTT
few,TRBJ1-2,-,TRBV21-1,CARPFPGQGLFCYGYTF,TGTGCCAGGCCCTTTCCGGGACAGGGGTTATTTTGCTATGGCTACACCTTC
-,TRBJ1-1,-,TRBV6-6,CASSRDGDLPEAFF,TGTGCCAGCAGCCGAGATGGGGACCTGCCGGAAGCTTTCTTT
-,TRBJ1-4,-,TRBV2,CASSELGRPNEKLFF,TGTGCCAGCAGTGAATTAGGCAGGCCTAATGAAAAACTGTTTTTT
-,TRBJ1-2,-,TRBV5-1,CASSLDTHYGYTF,TGCGCCAGCAGCTTGGACACCCACTATGGCTACACCTTC
-,TRBJ1-5,-,TRBV6-1,CASREKYSQGNQPQHF,TGTGCCAGCAGAGAAAAATACAGCCAAGGCAATCAGCCCCAGCATTTT
-,TRBJ1-1,-,TRBV2,CASEMTGRSEAFF,TGTGCCAGCGAGATGACAGGCCGATCCGAAGCTTTCTTT
-,TRBJ1-1,-,TRBV6-1,CASSTFEGTEAFF,TGTGCCAGCAGTACATTCGAGGGCACTGAAGCTTTCTTT
-,TRBJ1-2,-,TRBV9,CASSVGSGPNYGYTF,TGTGCCAGCAGCGTAGGGTCGGGACCTAACTATGGCTACACCTTC
-,TRBJ1-6,TRBD1,TRBV2,CASSYSTLTGKSSYNSPLHF,TGTGCCAGCAGTTACAGCACACTGACAGGGAAGAGCTCCTATAATTCACCCCTCCACTTT
-,TRBJ2-1,-,TRBV2,CASSEERKATIDEQFF,TGTGCCAGCAGTGAAGAGAGGAAGGCTACAATTGATGAGCAGTTCTTC
-,TRBJ1-2,-,TRBV5-1,CASTMDGFNYGYTF,TGCGCCAGCACCATGGACGGTTTTAACTATGGCTACACCTTC
few,TRBJ1-6,TRBD1,TRBV5-6,CASSFGTGEHTLHF,TGTGCCAGCAGCTTCGGGACAGGGGAACACACCCTCCACTTT
once,TRBJ1-1,-,TRBV6-5,CASSGWGGTEAFF,TGTGCCAGCTCGGGATGGGGGGGCACTGAAGCTTTCTTT
-,TRBJ2-2,TRBD2,TRBV30,CAWSVRLAGAGELFF,TGTGCCTGGAGTGTTCGGCTAGCGGGGGCCGGGGAGCTGTTTTTT
-,TRBJ1-2,-,TRBV7-3,CASSLGQSYGYTF,TGTGCCAGCAGCCTAGGACAGAGCTATGGCTACACCTTC
-,TRBJ2-7,-,TRBV6-1,CASSETGSQDEQYF,TGTGCCAGCAGTGAAACGGGGTCTCAGGACGAGCAGTACTTC
-,TRBJ2-7,-,TRBV18,CASSPTGYEQYF,TGTGCCAGCTCACCGACAGGTTACGAGCAGTACTTC
-,TRBJ2-5,TRBD2,TRBV5-1,CASSLSGVLGETQYF,TGCGCCAGCAGCTTAAGCGGGGTACTAGGAGAGACCCAGTACTTC
-,TRBJ1-2,TRBD1,TRBV5-1,CASSLGGQGTYGYTF,TGCGCCAGCAGCTTGGGAGGACAGGGGACCTATGGCTACACCTTC
-,TRBJ2-5,-,TRBV19,CASSIWGKQETQYF,TGTGCCAGTAGTATTTGGGGTAAACAAGAGACCCAGTACTTC
-,TRBJ1-2,TRBD1,TRBV11-2,CASSSYRGLGYTF,TGTGCCAGCAGTTCCTACAGGGGGTTAGGCTACACCTTC
-,TRBJ2-3,TRBD2,TRBV4-3,CASSQDLVAGGSTDTQYF,TGCGCCAGCAGCCAAGATTTGGTGGCGGGGGGTAGCACAGATACGCAGTATTTT
-,TRBJ2-3,TRBD2,TRBV5-1,CASSLGERGDTQYF,TGCGCCAGCAGCTTGGGGGAGCGGGGGGATACGCAGTATTTT
-,TRBJ2-1,TRBD2,TRBV5-6,CASSFPGLAAYNEQFF,TGTGCCAGCAGCTTCCCGGGACTAGCCGCCTACAATGAGCAGTTCTTC
-,TRBJ1-5,-,TRBV6-1,CASRTGIEGQPQHF,TGTGCCAGCAGGACGGGAATTGAAGGTCAGCCCCAGCATTTT
-,TRBJ2-7,TRBD1,TRBV5-4,CASSRDSEQYF,TGTGCCAGCAGCCGGGACAGCGAGCAGTACTTC
once,TRBJ1-1,-,TRBV30,CAWSVHSYGVTEAFF,TGTGCCTGGAGTGTACACAGCTATGGGGTGACTGAAGCTTTCTTT
few,TRBJ2-7,-,TRBV7-9,CASSPGTGYEQYF,TGTGCCAGCAGCCCCGGAACAGGGTACGAGCAGTACTTC
few,TRBJ1-5,-,TRBV5-1,CASSDGGNQPQHF,TGCGCCAGCAGCGACGGCGGCAATCAGCCCCAGCATTTT
-,TRBJ2-1,-,TRBV27,CASSLTSYGQYNEQFF,TGTGCCAGCAGTTTAACTTCCTATGGACAGTACAATGAGCAGTTCTTC
-,TRBJ1-1,-,TRBV9,CASSVAAGRNTEAFF,TGTGCCAGCAGCGTAGCGGCAGGCCGGAACACTGAAGCTTTCTTT
-,TRBJ1-4,-,TRBV30,CAWTEGLGNEKLFF,TGTGCCTGGACTGAGGGTCTGGGGAATGAAAAACTGTTTTTT
few,TRBJ1-5,-,TRBV30,CAWSVHGGASEPQHF,TGTGCCTGGAGTGTACATGGGGGGGCGTCGGAGCCCCAGCATTTT
-,TRBJ2-7,-,TRBV7-9,CASSLAMKPYEQYF,TGTGCCAGCAGCTTAGCCATGAAGCCCTACGAGCAGTACTTC
few,TRBJ1-5,-,TRBV7-2,CASSEFGGSDQPQHF,TGTGCCAGCAGCGAATTTGGGGGTAGTGATCAGCCCCAGCATTTT
-,TRBJ2-2,TRBD2,TRBV5-1,CASSLVIAGTGELFF,TGCGCCAGCAGCTTGGTGATAGCGGGCACCGGGGAGCTGTTTTTT
-,TRBJ1-3,-,TRBV4-1,CASSQGDSGRGNTIYF,TGCGCCAGCAGCCAAGGGGACTCCGGGCGTGGAAACACCATATATTTT